The clone carrying this TCR beta chain has a handful of counts. These data come from a study of blood T cell repertoires in COVID-19. In the original analysis: Amplification of reference gene primers was used by the study to estimate nucleated cell counts. Sequenced by immunoSEQ multiplex PCR; TCRdb stores in-frame clones only, minus some. V, J and clone size derive from that table, while D and trimming were established from the DNA sequence. The sample lists about 500,000 clones; about nine tenths were seen once. Individuals drawn from about 26 US areas were roughly 18 to 95 years old. Cohort assignment relied on participant-reported clinical history. Recovered participants had two consecutive negative NP/OP PCR tests, healthcare professional clearance, or symptom resolution. This CDR3 contains 14 residues.

This clonotype originated in a woman under 30 who had recovered from COVID-19. The sample taken for sequencing was PBMCs or T cells enriched from blood (not recorded which). The chain combines TRBV12-2 with TRBJ1-4. TRBV12-2 is listed as a pseudogene. CDR3 DNA: TGTGCAAGTCGCCCGGTTCCAACTAATGAAAAACTGTTTTTT. Its protein is CASRPVPTNEKLFF.